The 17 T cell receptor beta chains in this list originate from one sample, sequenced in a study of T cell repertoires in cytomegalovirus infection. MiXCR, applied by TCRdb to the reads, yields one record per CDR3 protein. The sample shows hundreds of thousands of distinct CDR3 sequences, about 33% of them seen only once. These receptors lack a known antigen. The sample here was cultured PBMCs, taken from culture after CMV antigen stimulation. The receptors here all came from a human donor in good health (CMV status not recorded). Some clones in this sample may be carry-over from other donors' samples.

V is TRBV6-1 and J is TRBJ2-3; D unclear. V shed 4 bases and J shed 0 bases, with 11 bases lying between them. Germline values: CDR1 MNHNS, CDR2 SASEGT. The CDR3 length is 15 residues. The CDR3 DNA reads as TGTGCCAGCAGTGGAGGCCCCCGTAGCACAGATACGCAGTATTTT. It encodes CASSGGPRSTDTQYF.

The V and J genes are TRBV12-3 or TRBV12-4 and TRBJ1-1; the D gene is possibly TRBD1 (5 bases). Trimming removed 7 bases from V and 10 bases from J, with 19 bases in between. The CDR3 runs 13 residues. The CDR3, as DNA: TGTGCCAGCAAAATAACAGGAGCCGGGGGAGCTTTCTTT. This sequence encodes CASKITGAGGAFF.

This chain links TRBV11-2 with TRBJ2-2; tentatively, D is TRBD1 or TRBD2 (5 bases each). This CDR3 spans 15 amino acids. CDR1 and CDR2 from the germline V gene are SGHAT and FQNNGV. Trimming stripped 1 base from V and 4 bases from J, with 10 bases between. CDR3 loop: CASSLGGRPTGELFF. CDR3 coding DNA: TGTGCCAGCAGCTTAGGGGGGAGACCCACCGGGGAGCTGTTTTTT.

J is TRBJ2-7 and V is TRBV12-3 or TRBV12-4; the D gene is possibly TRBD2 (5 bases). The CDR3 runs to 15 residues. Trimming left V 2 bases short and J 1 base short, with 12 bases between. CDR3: CASSLSHGVSYEQYF. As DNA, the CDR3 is TGTGCCAGCAGTTTATCACACGGGGTATCCTACGAGCAGTACTTC.

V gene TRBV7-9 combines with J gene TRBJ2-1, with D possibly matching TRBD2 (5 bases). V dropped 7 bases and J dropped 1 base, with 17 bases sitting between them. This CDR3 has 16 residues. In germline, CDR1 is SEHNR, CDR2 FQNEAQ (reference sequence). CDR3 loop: CASTPMGLASYNEQFF. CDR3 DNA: TGTGCCAGCACCCCCATGGGCTTAGCGTCCTACAATGAGCAGTTCTTC.

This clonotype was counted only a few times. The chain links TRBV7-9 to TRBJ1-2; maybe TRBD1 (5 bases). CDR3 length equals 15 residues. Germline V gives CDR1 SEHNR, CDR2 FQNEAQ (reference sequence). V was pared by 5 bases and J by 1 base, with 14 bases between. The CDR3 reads CASSLAGWDNYGYTF. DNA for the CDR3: TGTGCCAGCAGCCTGGCAGGGTGGGATAACTATGGCTACACCTTC.

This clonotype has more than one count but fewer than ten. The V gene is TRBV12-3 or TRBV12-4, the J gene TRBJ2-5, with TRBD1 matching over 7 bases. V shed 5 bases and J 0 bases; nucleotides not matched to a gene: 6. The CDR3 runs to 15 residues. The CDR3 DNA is TGTGCCAGCAGTACCGGGACAGTGTACCAAGAGACCCAGTACTTC. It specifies CASSTGTVYQETQYF.

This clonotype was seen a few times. Here the CDR3 reads CASSVGEERTTQYF. The CDR3 region has the DNA TGTGCCAGCAGCGTAGGGGAGGAGCGTACTACGCAGTATTTT. The V call is TRBV9, the J call TRBJ2-3; maybe TRBD2 (6 bases). CDR3 length: 14 residues. The germline V gene encodes CDR1 SGDLS and CDR2 YYNGEE. V dropped 0 bases and J dropped 8 bases, with 13 bases sitting between them. Full variable domain (outside the CDR3, taken from reference TRBV9 and TRBJ2-3): DSGVTQTPKHLITATGQRVTLRCSPRSGDLSVYWYQQSLDQGLQFLIQYYNGEERAKGNILERFSAQQFPDLHSELNLSSLELGDSALYFCASSVGEERTTQYFGPGTRLTVL.

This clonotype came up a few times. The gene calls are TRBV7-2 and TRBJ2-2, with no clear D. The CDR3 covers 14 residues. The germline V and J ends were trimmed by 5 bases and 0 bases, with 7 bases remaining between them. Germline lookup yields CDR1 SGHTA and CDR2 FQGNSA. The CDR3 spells CASSPQPNTGELFF. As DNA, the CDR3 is TGTGCCAGCAGCCCGCAGCCGAACACCGGGGAGCTGTTTTTT.

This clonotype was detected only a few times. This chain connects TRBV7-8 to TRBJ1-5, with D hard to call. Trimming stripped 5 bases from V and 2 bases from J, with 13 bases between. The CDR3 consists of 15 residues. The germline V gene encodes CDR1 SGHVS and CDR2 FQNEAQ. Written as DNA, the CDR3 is TGTGCCAGCAGCCATGGCCTTGGTGGCAATCAGCCCCAGCATTTT. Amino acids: CASSHGLGGNQPQHF.

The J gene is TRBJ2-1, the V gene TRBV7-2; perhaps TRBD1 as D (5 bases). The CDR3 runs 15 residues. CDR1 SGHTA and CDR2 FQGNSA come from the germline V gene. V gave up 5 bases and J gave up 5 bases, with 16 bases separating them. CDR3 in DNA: TGTGCCAGCAGCCGACAAGGACACCAAAACAATGAGCAGTTCTTC. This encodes CASSRQGHQNNEQFF.

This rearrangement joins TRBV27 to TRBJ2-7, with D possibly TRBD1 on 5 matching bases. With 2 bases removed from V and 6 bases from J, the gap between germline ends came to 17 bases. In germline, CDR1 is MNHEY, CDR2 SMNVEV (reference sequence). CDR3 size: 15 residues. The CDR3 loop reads CASSLSPRAPREQYF. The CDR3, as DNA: TGTGCCAGCAGTTTAAGTCCCAGGGCCCCTCGCGAGCAGTACTTC.

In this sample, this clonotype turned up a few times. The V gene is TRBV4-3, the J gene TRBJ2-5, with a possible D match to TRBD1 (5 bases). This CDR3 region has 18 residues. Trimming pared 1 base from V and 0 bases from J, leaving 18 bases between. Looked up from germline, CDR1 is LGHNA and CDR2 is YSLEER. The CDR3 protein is CASSQVPYTGSYQETQYF. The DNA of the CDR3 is TGCGCCAGCAGCCAAGTGCCTTATACAGGATCGTACCAAGAGACCCAGTACTTC.

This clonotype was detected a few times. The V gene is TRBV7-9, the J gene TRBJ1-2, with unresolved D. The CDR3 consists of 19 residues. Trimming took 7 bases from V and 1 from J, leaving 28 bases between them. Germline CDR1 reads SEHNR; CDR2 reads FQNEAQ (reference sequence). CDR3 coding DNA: TGTGCCAGCACCCCCAGCAGGAGCCCCTTTTTGGTGGATAACTATGGCTACACCTTC. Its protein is CASTPSRSPFLVDNYGYTF.

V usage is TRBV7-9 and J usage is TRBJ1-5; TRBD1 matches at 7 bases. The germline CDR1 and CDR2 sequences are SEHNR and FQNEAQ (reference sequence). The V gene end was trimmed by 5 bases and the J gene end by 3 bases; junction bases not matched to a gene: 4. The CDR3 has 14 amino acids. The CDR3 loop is CASSRTGNNQPQHF. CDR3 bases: TGTGCCAGCAGCCGGACAGGTAACAATCAGCCCCAGCATTTT. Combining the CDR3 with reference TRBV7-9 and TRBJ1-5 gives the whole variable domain DTGVSQNPRHKITKRGQNVTFRCDPISEHNRLYWYRQTLGQGPEFLTYFQNEAQLEKSRLLSDRFSAERPKGSFSTLEIQRTEQGDSAMYLCASSRTGNNQPQHFGDGTRLSIL.

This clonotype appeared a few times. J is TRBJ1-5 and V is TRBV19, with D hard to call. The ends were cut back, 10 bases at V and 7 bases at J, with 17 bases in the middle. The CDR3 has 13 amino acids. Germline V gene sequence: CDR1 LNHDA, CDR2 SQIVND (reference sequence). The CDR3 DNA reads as TGTGCCACAGCTGAGGCGCGATGGCAGCCCCAGCATTTT. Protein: CATAEARWQPQHF. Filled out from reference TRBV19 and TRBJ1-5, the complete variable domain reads DGGITQSPKYLFRKEGQNVTLSCEQNLNHDAMYWYRQDPGQGLRLIYYSQIVNDFQKGDIAEGYSVSREKKESFPLTVTSAQKNPTAFYLCATAEARWQPQHFGDGTRLSIL.

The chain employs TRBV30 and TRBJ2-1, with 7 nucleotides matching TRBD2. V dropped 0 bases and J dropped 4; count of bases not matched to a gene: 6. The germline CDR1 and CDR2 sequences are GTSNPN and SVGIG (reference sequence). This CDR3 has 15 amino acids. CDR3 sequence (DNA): TGTGCCTGGAGTGTACAGTTAGCGGGTTACAATGAGCAGTTCTTC. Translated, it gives CAWSVQLAGYNEQFF.